The rows below give T cell receptor beta chains drawn from one sample of a study of Graves' ophthalmopathy and Graves' hyperthyroidism. MiXCR, run by TCRdb on the multiplex PCR reads, gives a single entry per CDR3 protein. Here the sample spans more than 550,000 distinct CDR3 sequences, over 40% being singletons. Sequenced sample: peripheral blood. All receptors come from an adult man with Graves' ophthalmopathy. The conserved cysteine and the conserved F or W are not part of the CDR3 here. The order of the fields is J gene, V gene, CDR3 protein.

TRBJ2-7,TRBV19,ASSMGAEEQY
TRBJ1-2,TRBV2,ASSGGQGNYGYT
TRBJ1-6,TRBV9,ASSQRPGQNSPLH
TRBJ2-5,TRBV15,ATSRDKASRETQY
TRBJ1-5,TRBV7-3,ASSLFAGPKDQPQH
TRBJ1-3,TRBV12-3/TRBV12-4,ASRERGKRRSGNTIY
TRBJ2-2,TRBV7-3,ASREGRVTGELF
TRBJ2-7,TRBV10-2,ASRTGGDEQY
TRBJ2-7,TRBV5-1,ASTPRTGRYYEQY
TRBJ1-6,TRBV10-3,ASGSERPLH
TRBJ2-5,TRBV20-1,STSRWGAREETQY
TRBJ1-2,TRBV7-8,ASSLFRQGIVHGYT
TRBJ2-7,TRBV5-1,ASSQRTGLSYEQY
TRBJ2-7,TRBV9,ASSVQGDYEQY
TRBJ2-7,TRBV10-3,ASSHPTGTY
TRBJ1-1,TRBV7-9,ASSTTQWDTEAF
TRBJ1-3,TRBV29-1,SVTGGRNTIY
TRBJ2-3,TRBV5-1,ASSPGTYLTLTDTQY
TRBJ2-7,TRBV15,AASGTANTYEQY
TRBJ1-2,TRBV10-3,AVVADYGYT
TRBJ2-5,TRBV24-1,ATSDLRFETQY
TRBJ1-5,TRBV12-3/TRBV12-4,ASSLQTSNQPQH
TRBJ2-2,TRBV19,ASSPPAHTGELF
TRBJ2-7,TRBV12-3/TRBV12-4,ASSPPRGVAYGQY
TRBJ1-4,TRBV2,ASSPRENEKLF
TRBJ2-5,TRBV29-1,SATRARQETQY
TRBJ1-1,TRBV20-1,SARLRGRNTEAF
TRBJ1-4,TRBV9,ASSAGQAGEKLF
TRBJ2-7,TRBV10-3,ASSTTGVYEQY
TRBJ1-1,TRBV7-8,ASSRELQGPNTEAF
TRBJ1-6,TRBV9,ASSVQGSSSPLH
TRBJ1-1,TRBV5-1,ASSTRTGMNTEAF
TRBJ1-4,TRBV14,ASSQEDLGLEKLF
TRBJ1-5,TRBV4-1,ASSQDLTGRDQPQH
TRBJ1-4,TRBV10-3,AIWESASNEKLF
TRBJ2-7,TRBV29-1,SSPGQGSYEQY
TRBJ1-2,TRBV7-3,ASSFVTGVGYT
TRBJ1-2,TRBV19,ASTPSGTDNYGYT
TRBJ2-5,TRBV4-1,ASSQARGGGDQETQY
TRBJ2-5,TRBV5-8,ASSLDMGGGETQY
TRBJ2-2,TRBV14,ASSQVGVGELF
TRBJ1-2,TRBV7-9,ASRSGTGGARGYT